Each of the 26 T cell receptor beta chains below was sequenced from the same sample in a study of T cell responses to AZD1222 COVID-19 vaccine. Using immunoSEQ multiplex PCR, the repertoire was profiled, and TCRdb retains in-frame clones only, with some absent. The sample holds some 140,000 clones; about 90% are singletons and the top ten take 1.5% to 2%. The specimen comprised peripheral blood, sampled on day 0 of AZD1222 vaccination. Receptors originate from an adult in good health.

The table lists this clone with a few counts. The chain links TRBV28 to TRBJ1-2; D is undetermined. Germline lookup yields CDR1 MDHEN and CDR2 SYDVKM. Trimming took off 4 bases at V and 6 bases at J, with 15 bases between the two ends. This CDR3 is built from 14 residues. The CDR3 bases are TGTGCCAGCAGTTGGAGCTTGCGGGCGGATGGCTACACCTTC. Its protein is CASSWSLRADGYTF.

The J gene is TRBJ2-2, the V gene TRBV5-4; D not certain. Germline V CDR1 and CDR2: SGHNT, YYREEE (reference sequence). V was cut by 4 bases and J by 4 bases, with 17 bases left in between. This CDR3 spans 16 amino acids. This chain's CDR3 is CASSPDPGLGTGELFF. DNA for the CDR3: TGTGCCAGCAGCCCCGACCCTGGGTTAGGCACCGGGGAGCTGTTTTTT.

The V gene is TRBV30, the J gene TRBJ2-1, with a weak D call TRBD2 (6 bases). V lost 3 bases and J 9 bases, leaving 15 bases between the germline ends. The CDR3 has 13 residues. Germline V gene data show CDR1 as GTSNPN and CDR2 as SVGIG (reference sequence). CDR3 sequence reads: CAWSRDLVGEQFF. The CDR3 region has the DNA TGTGCCTGGAGCCGGGACTTAGTAGGTGAGCAGTTCTTC.

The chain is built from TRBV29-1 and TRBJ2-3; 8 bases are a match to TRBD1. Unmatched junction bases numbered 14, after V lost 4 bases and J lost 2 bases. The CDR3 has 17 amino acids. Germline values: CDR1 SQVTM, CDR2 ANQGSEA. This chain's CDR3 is CSVGGVRGRGDTDTQYF. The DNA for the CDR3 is TGCAGCGTTGGAGGTGTCAGGGGGCGAGGGGACACAGATACGCAGTATTTT.

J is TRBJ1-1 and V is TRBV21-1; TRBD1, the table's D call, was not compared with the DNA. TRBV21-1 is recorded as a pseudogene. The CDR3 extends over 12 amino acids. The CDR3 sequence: CASSNQNTEAFF. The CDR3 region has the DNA TGTGCCAGCAGCAACCAGAACACTGAAGCTTTCTTT.

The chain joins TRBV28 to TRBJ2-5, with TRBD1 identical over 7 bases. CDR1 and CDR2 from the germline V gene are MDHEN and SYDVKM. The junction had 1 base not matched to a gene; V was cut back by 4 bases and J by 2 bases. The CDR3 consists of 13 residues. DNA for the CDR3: TGTGCCAGCAGTTCGGGACAGCAAGAGACCCAGTACTTC. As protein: CASSSGQQETQYF.

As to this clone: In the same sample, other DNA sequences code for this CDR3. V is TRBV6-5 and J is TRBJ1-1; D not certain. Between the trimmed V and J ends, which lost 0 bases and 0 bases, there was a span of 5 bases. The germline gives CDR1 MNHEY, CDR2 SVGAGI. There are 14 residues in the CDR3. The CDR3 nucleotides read TGTGCCAGCAGTTACTCGAGTCTGAACACTGAAGCTTTCTTT. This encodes CASSYSSLNTEAFF.

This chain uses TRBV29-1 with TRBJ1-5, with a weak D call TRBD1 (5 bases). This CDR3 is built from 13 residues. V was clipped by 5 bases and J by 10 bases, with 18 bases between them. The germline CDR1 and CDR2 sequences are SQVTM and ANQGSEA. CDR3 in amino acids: CSVSSGTLAPQHF. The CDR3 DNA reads TGCAGCGTTTCTTCCGGGACTTTAGCTCCCCAGCATTTT.

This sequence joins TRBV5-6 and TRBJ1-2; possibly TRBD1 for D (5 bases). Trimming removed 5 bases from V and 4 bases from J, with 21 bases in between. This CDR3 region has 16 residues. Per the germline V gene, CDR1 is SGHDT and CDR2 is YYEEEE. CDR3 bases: TGTGCCAGCAGTTCGCAGGGACGCACGTACCCCTATGGCTACACCTTC. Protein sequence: CASSSQGRTYPYGYTF.

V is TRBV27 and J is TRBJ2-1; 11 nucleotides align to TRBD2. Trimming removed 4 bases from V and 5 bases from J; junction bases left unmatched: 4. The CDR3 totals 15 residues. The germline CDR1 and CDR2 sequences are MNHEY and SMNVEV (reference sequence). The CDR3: CASSSGLAGHNEQFF. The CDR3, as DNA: TGTGCCAGCAGTTCAGGACTAGCGGGCCACAATGAGCAGTTCTTC.

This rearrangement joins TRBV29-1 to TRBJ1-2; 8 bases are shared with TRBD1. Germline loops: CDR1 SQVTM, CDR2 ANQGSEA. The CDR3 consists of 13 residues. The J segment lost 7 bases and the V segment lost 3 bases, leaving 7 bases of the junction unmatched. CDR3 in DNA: TGCAGCGTTGAGCAGGGGGCCGTTCCTGGCTACACCTTC. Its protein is CSVEQGAVPGYTF.

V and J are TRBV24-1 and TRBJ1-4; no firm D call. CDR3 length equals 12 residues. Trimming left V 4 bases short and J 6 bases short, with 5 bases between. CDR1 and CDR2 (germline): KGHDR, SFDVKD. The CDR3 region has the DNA TGTGCCACCAGTGACCCCCATGAAAAACTGTTTTTT. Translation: CATSDPHEKLFF.

This CDR3 reads CASSRGQGFQQYF. The CDR3, as DNA: TGTGCCAGCAGTAGGGGACAGGGGTTTCAGCAGTACTTC. V is TRBV12-3 or TRBV12-4 and J is TRBJ2-7, with 10 bases that match TRBD1. V gave up 5 bases and J gave up 8 bases; unmatched junction bases: 6. The CDR3 consists of 13 residues.

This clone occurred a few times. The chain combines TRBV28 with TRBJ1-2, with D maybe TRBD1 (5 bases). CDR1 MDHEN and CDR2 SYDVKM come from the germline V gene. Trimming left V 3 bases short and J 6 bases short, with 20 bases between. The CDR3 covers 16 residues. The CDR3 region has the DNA TGTGCCAGCAGTTTCCGGGACCTAAGGAGGGAAAATGGCTACACCTTC. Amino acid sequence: CASSFRDLRRENGYTF.

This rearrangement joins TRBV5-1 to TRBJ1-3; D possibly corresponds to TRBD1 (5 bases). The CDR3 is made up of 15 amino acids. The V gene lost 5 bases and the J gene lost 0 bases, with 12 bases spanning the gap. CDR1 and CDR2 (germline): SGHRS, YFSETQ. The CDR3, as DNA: TGCGCCAGCAGGGGGGACGGATACTCTGGAAACACCATATATTTT. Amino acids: CASRGDGYSGNTIYF.

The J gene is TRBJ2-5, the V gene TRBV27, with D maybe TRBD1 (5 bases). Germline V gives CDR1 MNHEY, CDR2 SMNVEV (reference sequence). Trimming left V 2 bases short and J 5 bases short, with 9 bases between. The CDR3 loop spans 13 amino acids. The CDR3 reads CASSLRGFETQYF. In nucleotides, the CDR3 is TGTGCCAGCAGTTTAAGGGGTTTTGAGACCCAGTACTTC.

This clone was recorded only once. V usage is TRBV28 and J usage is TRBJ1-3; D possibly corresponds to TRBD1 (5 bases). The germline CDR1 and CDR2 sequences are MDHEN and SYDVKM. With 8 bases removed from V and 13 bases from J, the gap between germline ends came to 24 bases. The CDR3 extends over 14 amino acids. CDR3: CASEDSLKYPLIYF. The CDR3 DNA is TGTGCCAGCGAAGACAGCCTCAAATACCCACTAATATATTTT.

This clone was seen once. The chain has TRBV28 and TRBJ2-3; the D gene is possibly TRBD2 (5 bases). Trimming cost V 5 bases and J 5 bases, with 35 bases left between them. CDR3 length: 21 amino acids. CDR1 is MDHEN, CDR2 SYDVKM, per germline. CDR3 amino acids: CASSPVFRRADDRLTRDTQYF. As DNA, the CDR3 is TGTGCCAGCAGTCCGGTTTTCAGGCGAGCGGACGACCGACTAACGAGAGATACGCAGTATTTT.

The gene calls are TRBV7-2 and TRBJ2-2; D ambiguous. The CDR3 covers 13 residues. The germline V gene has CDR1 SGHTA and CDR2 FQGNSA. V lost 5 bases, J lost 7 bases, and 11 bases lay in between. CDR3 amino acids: CASSPLVGGELFF. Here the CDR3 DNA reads TGTGCCAGCAGCCCTCTGGTGGGCGGGGAGCTGTTTTTT. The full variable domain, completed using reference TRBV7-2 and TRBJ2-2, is GAGVSQSPSNKVTEKGKDVELRCDPISGHTALYWYRQSLGQGLEFLIYFQGNSAPDKSGLPSDRFSAERTGGSVSTLTIQRTQQEDSAVYLCASSPLVGGELFFGEGSRLTVL.

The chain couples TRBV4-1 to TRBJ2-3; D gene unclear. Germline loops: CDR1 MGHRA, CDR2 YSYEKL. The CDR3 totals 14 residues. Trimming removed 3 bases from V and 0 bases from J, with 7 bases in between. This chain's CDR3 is CASSQVASTDTQYF. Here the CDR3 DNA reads TGCGCCAGCAGCCAGGTTGCTAGCACAGATACGCAGTATTTT.

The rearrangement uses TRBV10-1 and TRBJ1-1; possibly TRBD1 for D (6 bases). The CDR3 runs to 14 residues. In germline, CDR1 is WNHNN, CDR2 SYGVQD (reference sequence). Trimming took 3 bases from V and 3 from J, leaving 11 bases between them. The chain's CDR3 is CASSEGGPDTEAFF. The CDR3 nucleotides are TGCGCCAGCAGTGAAGGGGGTCCGGACACTGAAGCTTTCTTT.

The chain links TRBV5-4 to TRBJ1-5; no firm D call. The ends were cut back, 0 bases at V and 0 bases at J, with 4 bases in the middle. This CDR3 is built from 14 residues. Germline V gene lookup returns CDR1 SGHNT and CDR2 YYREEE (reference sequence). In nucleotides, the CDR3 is TGTGCCAGCAGCTTGGGGGGTAGCAATCAGCCCCAGCATTTT. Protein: CASSLGGSNQPQHF.

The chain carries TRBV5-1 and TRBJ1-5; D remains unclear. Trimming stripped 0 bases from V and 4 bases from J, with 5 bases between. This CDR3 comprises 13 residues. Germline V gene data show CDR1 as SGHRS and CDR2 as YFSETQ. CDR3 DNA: TGCGCCAGCAGCTTGGAACAGAATCAGCCCCAGCATTTT. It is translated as CASSLEQNQPQHF. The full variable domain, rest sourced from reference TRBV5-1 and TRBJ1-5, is KAGVTQTPRYLIKTRGQQVTLSCSPISGHRSVSWYQQTPGQGLQFLFEYFSETQRNKGNFPGRFSGRQFSNSRSEMNVSTLELGDSALYLCASSLEQNQPQHFGDGTRLSIL.

Here the CDR3 reads CASSIEPRDISNTEAFF. The CDR3 nucleotides are TGTGCCAGTAGTATTGAGCCCCGGGACATCTCGAACACTGAAGCTTTCTTT. The chain has TRBV19 and TRBJ1-1; TRBD1 might be the D (6 bases). Germline values: CDR1 LNHDA, CDR2 SQIVND (reference sequence). V shed 3 bases and J shed 1 base, with 18 bases lying between them. This CDR3 has 17 amino acids. Full variable domain (remainder filled in from reference TRBV19 and TRBJ1-1): DGGITQSPKYLFRKEGQNVTLSCEQNLNHDAMYWYRQDPGQGLRLIYYSQIVNDFQKGDIAEGYSVSREKKESFPLTVTSAQKNPTAFYLCASSIEPRDISNTEAFFGQGTRLTVV.

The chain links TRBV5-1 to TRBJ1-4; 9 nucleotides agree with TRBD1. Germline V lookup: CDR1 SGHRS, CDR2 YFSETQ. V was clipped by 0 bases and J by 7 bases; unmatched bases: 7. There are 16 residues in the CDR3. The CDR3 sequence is CASSLAKTGGGEKLFF. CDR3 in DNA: TGCGCCAGCAGCTTGGCCAAAACAGGGGGCGGTGAAAAACTGTTTTTT.

CDR3 residues: CAWSLIRTGFNYGYTF. The CDR3 nucleotides read TGTGCCTGGAGTCTCATCCGAACAGGGTTTAACTATGGCTACACCTTC. V gene TRBV30 combines with J gene TRBJ1-2; D is perhaps TRBD1 (6 bases). CDR1 GTSNPN and CDR2 SVGIG come from the germline V gene (reference sequence). Trimming stripped 2 bases from V and 1 base from J, with 17 bases between. The CDR3 runs to 16 residues.